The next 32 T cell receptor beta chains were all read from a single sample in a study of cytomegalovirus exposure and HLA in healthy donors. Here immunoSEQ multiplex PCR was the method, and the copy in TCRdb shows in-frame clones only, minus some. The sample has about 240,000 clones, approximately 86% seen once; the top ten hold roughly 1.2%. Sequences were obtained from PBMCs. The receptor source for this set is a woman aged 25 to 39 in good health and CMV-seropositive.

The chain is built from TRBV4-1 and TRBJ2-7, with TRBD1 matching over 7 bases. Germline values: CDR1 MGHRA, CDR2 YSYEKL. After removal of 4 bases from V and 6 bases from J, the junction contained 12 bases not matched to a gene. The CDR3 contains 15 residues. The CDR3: CASSPTDRAYGEQYF. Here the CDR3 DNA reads TGCGCCAGCAGCCCAACCGACAGGGCTTACGGCGAGCAGTACTTC.

The CDR3 nucleotides are TGTGCCTGGAGTCTAGCGAATGAGCAGTTCTTC. It specifies CAWSLANEQFF. The V and J genes are TRBV30 and TRBJ2-1; weak D call: TRBD2 (6 bases). CDR3 length: 11 residues. Germline V lookup: CDR1 GTSNPN, CDR2 SVGIG (reference sequence). The V end was cut by 2 bases, the J end by 7 bases, with 6 bases between.

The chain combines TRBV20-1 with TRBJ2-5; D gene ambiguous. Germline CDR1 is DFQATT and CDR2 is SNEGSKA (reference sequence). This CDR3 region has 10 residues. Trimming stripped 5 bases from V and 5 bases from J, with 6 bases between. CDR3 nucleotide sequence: TGCAGTGCTTTCAGGGAGACCCAGTACTTC. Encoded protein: CSAFRETQYF.

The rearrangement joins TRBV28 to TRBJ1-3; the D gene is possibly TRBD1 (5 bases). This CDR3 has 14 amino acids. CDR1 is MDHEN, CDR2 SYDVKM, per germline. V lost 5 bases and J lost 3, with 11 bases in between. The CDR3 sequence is CASSPQGIGNTIYF. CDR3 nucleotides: TGTGCCAGCAGTCCCCAGGGAATTGGAAACACCATATATTTT.

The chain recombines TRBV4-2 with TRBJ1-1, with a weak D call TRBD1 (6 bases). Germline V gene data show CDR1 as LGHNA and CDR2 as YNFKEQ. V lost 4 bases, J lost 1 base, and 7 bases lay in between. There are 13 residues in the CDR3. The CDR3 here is CASSPRGNTEAFF. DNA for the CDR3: TGTGCCAGCAGCCCCAGGGGGAACACTGAAGCTTTCTTT.

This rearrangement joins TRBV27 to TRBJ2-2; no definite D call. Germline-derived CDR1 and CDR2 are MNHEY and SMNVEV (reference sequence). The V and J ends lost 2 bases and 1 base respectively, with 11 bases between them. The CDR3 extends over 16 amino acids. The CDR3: CASSLMGRWNTGELFF. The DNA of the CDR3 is TGTGCCAGCAGTTTAATGGGCAGATGGAACACCGGGGAGCTGTTTTTT.

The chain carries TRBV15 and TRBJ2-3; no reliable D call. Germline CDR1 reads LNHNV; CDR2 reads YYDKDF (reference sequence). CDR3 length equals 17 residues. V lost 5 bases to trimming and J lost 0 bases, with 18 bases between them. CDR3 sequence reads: CATSRTLLVQSTDTQYF. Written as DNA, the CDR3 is TGTGCCACCAGCCGTACCCTTCTAGTTCAGAGCACAGATACGCAGTATTTT.

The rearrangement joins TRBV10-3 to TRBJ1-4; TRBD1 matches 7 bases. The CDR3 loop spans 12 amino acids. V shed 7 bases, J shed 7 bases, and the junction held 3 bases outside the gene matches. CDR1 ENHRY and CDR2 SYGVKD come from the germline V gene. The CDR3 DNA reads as TGTGCCATCAATCCAGGGGGTGAAAAACTGTTTTTT. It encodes CAINPGGEKLFF.

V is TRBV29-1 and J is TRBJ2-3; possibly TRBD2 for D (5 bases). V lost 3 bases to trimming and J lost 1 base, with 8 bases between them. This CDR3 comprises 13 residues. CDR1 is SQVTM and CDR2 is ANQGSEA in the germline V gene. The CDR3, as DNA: TGCAGCGTTGAGCGGACTCGCACAGATACGCAGTATTTT. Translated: CSVERTRTDTQYF.

CDR3 protein: CSATGPVAGELFF. CDR3 DNA sequence: TGCAGCGCTACAGGGCCAGTGGCCGGGGAGCTGTTTTTT. This rearrangement joins TRBV29-1 to TRBJ2-2, with D possibly matching TRBD1 (6 bases). From germline, CDR1 is SQVTM and CDR2 ANQGSEA. V gave up 7 bases and J gave up 6 bases, with 15 bases separating them. The CDR3 is made up of 13 amino acids.

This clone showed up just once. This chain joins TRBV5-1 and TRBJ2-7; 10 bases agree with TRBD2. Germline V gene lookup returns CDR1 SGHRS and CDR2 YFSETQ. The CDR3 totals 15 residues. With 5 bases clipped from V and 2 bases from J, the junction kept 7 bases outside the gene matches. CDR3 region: CASRGMLAGAYEQYF. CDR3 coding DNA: TGCGCCAGCAGAGGGATGCTAGCGGGAGCCTACGAGCAGTACTTC.

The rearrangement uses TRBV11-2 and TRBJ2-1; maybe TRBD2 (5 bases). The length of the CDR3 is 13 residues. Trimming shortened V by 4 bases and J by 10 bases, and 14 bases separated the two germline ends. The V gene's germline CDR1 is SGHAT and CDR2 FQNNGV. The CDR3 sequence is CASSSGLPREQFF. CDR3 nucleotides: TGTGCCAGCAGCTCCGGACTGCCACGCGAGCAGTTCTTC. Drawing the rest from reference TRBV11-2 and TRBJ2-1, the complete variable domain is EAGVAQSPRYKIIEKRQSVAFWCNPISGHATLYWYQQILGQGPKLLIQFQNNGVVDDSQLPKDRFSAERLKGVDSTLKIQPAKLEDSAVYLCASSSGLPREQFFGPGTRLTVL.

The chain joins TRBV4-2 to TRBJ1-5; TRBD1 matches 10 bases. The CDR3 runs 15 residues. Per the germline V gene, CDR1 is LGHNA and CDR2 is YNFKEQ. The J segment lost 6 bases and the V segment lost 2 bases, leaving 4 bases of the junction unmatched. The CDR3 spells CASSQNGQGGQPQHF. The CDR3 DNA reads TGTGCCAGCAGCCAAAACGGACAGGGGGGTCAGCCCCAGCATTTT.

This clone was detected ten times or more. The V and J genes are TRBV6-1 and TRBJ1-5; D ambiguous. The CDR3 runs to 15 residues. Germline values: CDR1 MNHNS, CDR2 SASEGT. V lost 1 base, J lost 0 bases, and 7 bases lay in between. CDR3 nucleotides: TGTGCCAGCAGTGAAGTGGCCGATAGCAATCAGCCCCAGCATTTT. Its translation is CASSEVADSNQPQHF.

The CDR3 loop reads CSVGFSGRDGGGTDTQYF. The CDR3 DNA sequence: TGCAGCGTTGGGTTTAGCGGGAGGGATGGAGGTGGCACAGATACGCAGTATTTT. The V and J genes are TRBV29-1 and TRBJ2-3, with TRBD2 matching 11 bases. V was clipped by 4 bases and J by 1 base; unmatched bases: 13. The length of the CDR3 is 18 residues. Germline V gene sequence: CDR1 SQVTM, CDR2 ANQGSEA.

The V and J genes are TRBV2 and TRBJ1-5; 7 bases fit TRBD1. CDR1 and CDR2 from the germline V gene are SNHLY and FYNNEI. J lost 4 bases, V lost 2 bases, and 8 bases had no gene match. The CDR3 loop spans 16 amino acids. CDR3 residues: CASSEHTDRINQPQHF. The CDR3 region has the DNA TGTGCCAGCAGTGAACATACGGACAGGATAAATCAGCCCCAGCATTTT.

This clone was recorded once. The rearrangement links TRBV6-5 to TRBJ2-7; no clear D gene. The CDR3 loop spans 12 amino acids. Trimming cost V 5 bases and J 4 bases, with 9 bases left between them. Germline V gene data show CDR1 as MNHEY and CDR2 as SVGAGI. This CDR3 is CASSPDFYEQYF. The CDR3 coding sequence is TGTGCCAGCAGTCCTGACTTTTACGAGCAGTACTTC.

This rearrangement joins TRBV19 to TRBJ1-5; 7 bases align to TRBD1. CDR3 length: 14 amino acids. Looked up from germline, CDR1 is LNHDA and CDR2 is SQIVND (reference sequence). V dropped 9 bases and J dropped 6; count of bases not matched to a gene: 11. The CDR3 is CASRDRARLQPQHF. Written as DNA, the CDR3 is TGTGCCAGCCGAGACAGGGCCCGGCTTCAGCCCCAGCATTTT. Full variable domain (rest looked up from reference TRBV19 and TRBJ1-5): DGGITQSPKYLFRKEGQNVTLSCEQNLNHDAMYWYRQDPGQGLRLIYYSQIVNDFQKGDIAEGYSVSREKKESFPLTVTSAQKNPTAFYLCASRDRARLQPQHFGDGTRLSIL.

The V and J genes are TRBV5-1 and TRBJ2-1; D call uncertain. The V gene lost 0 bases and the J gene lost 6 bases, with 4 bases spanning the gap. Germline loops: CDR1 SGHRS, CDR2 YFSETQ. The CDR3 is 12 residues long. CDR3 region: CASSLDLNEQFF. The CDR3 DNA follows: TGCGCCAGCAGCTTGGATCTCAATGAGCAGTTCTTC.

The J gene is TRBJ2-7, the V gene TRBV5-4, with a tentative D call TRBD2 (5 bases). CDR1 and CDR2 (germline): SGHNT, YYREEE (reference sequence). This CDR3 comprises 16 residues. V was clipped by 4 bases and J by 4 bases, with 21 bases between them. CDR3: CASSPSPGNHFYEQYF. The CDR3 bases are TGTGCCAGCAGCCCGTCGCCGGGGAACCACTTTTACGAGCAGTACTTC.

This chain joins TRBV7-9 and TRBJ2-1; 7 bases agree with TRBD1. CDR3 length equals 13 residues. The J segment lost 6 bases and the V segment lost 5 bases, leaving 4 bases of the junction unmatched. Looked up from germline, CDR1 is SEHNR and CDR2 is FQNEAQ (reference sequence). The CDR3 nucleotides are TGTGCCAGCAGCCAGGGACAGCGCAATGAGCAGTTCTTC. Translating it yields CASSQGQRNEQFF.

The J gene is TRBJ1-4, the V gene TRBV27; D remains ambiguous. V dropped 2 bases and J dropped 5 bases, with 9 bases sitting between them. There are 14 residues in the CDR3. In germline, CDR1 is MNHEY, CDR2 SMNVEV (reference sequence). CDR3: CASSLPGMNEKLFF. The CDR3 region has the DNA TGTGCCAGCAGTTTACCGGGTATGAATGAAAAACTGTTTTTT.

DNA for the CDR3: TGTGCCAGCAGTAGGTCCTGGCGGTCGGAGACCCAGTACTTC. This gives the protein CASSRSWRSETQYF. V and J are TRBV6-1 and TRBJ2-5; D call uncertain. The V gene lost 5 bases and the J gene lost 5 bases, with 15 bases spanning the gap. This CDR3 comprises 14 residues. CDR1 is MNHNS, CDR2 SASEGT, per germline.

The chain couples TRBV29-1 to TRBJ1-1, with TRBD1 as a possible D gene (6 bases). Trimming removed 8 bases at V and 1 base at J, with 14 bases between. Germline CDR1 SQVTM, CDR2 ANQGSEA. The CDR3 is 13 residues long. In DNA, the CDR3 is TGCAGCTTCCTCCGACAGGCGAACACTGAAGCTTTCTTT. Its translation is CSFLRQANTEAFF. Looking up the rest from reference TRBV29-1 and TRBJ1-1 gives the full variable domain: SAVISQKPSRDICQRGTSLTIQCQVDSQVTMMFWYRQQPGQSLTLIATANQGSEATYESGFVIDKFPISRPNLTFSTLTVSNMSPEDSSIYLCSFLRQANTEAFFGQGTRLTVV.

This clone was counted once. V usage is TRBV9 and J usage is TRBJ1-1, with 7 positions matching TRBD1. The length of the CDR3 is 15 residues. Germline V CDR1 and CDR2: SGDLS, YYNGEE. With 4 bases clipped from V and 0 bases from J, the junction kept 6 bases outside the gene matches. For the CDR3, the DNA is TGTGCCAGCAGCCCGTGGGGACAGATGAACACTGAAGCTTTCTTT. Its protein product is CASSPWGQMNTEAFF.

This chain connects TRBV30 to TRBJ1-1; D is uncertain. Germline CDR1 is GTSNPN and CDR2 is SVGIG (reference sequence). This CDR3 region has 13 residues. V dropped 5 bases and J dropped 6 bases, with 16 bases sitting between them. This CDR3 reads CAWGPGNDAEAFF. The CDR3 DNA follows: TGTGCCTGGGGCCCAGGTAACGACGCTGAAGCTTTCTTT.

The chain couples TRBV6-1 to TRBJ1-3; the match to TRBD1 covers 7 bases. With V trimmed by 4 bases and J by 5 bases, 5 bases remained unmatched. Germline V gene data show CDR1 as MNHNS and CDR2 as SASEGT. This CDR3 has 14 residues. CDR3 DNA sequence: TGTGCCAGCAGTGTCCCGGGACAGCGAAACACCATATATTTT. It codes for CASSVPGQRNTIYF.

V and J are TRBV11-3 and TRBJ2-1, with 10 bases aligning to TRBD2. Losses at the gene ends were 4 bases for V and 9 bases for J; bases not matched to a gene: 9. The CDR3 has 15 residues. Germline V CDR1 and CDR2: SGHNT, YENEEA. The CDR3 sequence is CASSSRASGSIEQFF. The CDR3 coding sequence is TGTGCCAGCAGCTCCCGGGCTAGCGGGAGTATTGAGCAGTTCTTC.

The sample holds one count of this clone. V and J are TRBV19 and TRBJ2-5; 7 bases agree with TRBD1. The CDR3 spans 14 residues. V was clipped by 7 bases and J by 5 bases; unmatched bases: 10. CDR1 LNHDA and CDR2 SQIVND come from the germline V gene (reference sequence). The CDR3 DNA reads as TGTGCCAGTAAGCCCCAAGGGGGCTATGAGACCCAGTACTTC. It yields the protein CASKPQGGYETQYF.

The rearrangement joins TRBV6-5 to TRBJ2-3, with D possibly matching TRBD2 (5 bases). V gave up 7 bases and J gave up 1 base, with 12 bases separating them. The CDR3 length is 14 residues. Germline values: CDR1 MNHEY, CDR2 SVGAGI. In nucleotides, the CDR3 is TGTGCCAGCACCGAGATCGGGGGCACAGATACGCAGTATTTT. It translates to CASTEIGGTDTQYF.

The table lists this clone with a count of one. In nucleotides, the CDR3 is TGTGCCAGCAGTGAAAGGACTAGCGGGCCCTACAATGAGCAGTTCTTC. Encoded protein: CASSERTSGPYNEQFF. The rearrangement uses TRBV6-4 and TRBJ2-1, with 11 bases that match TRBD2. CDR1 and CDR2 (germline): MRHNA, SNTAGT. Trimming at V came to 3 bases and at J to 2 bases, leaving 3 bases not matched to a gene. This CDR3 has 16 amino acids.

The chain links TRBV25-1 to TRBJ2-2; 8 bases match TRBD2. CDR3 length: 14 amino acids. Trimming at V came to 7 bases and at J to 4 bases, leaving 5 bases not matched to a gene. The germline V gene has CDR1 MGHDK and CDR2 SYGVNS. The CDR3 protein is CASNGRETTGELFF. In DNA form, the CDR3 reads TGTGCCAGCAACGGGAGGGAGACCACCGGGGAGCTGTTTTTT.